This TCR beta chain stems from a study of cytomegalovirus exposure and HLA in healthy donors. Study-level background: The study placed about 86% of its approximately 430 genotyped donors in the Caucasian-associated ancestry cluster. Overall study results and limits: It was reported in a later analysis that an Asian-associated ancestry cluster showed fewer N-insertions than the approximately 700-donor mean. Clonal expansion was found to be greater in HLA-associated TCR beta chains than in equally common others in a later analysis.

PCR used 60 Vbeta primers and 13 Jbeta primers. Sequenced by immunoSEQ multiplex PCR; TCRdb stores in-frame clones only, minus some. In the table there are roughly 120,000 clones, 65% to 85% of which are singletons. Comment on this clone: Its antigen is undetermined.

The CDR3 loop spans 18 amino acids. The germline CDR1 and CDR2 sequences are LGHNA and YNFKEQ. Losses at the gene ends were 4 bases for V and 6 bases for J; bases not matched to a gene: 16. The chain has TRBV4-2 and TRBJ2-1; 9 bases are a match to TRBD2. This TCR came from a man aged 45-65 years in good health and CMV-seronegative. The sequencing sample was made of PBMCs. In DNA, the CDR3 is TGTGCCAGCAGCCCCCTGCTTCTGGCGGGAGGGCCGGGCAATGAGCAGTTCTTC. This gives the protein CASSPLLLAGGPGNEQFF.